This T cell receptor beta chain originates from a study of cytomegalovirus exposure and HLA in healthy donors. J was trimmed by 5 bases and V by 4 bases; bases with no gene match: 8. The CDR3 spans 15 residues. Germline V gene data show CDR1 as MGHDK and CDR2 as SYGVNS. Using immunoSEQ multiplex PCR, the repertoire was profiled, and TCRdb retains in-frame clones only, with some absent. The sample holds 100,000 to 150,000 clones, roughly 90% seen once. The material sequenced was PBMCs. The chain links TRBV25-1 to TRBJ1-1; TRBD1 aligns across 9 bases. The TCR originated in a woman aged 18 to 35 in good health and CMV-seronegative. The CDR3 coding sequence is TGTGCCAGCAGTGCGACAGGGGGAATCTTTACTGAAGCTTTCTTT. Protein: CASSATGGIFTEAFF.